This T cell receptor (beta chain) was retrieved from a study of tumor-infiltrating lymphocytes in localized non-small cell lung cancer (dated by TCRdb to the early 2020s). Looking at the study overall: Several histologies were represented in the cohort, which also included both smokers and never-smokers as well as patients whose samples were collected after neoadjuvant chemotherapy. Alongside flow cytometry, multiplex immunofluorescence, RNA-seq, exome sequencing and proteomics, TCR sequencing was applied to the same patients as one of several integrated assays. Resected tumor tissue and uninvolved lung tissue described as non-adjacent to the tumor were contributed by each patient, with both tissues obtained from the same patient. A total of 50 to 65 patients were included in the paired tumor versus uninvolved lung comparison of immunoSEQ T-cell fraction. The overall ICON cohort comprised approximately 150 surgical patients with localized non-small cell lung cancer whose tumors were resected. Overall study outcomes, separate from this receptor: Different pieces of the same tissue were used for different assays, so technical variation could not be separated from intratumor heterogeneity. No association of tumor T-cell fraction from TCR sequencing with recurrence-free survival was found (p = 0.61). Since assay coverage differed from patient to patient depending on how much tissue was available, TCR sequencing was done for only a subset of the cohort. Consistent with immunofluorescence CD3 counts, TCRbeta sequencing supported greater T cell infiltration in tumors than in uninvolved lung tissue. TCR-derived T-cell fraction did not differ between the flow cytometry-defined immunotypes IM1 (good prognosis) and IM2 (poor prognosis).

There are 17 amino acids in the CDR3, from cysteine to phenylalanine inclusive. The entry retains the CDR3 DNA only, 51 bases that are in frame from base 1. The germline V gene gives CDR1 as KGHSH and CDR2 as LQKENI. The germline V end is reduced by 2 bases and the J end by 1 base; junction bases left unmatched: 7. ICON enrollment began in April 2016, and the last patient was enrolled in late 2018. In a subcohort of around 72 patients, fresh tumor and matched uninvolved tissue were collected for in-depth immune analyses, with TCR sequencing among those analyses. No cell sorting was done, and TCR sequencing was instead run on DNA isolated from bulk tissue. The T-cell fraction in tumor and uninvolved lung tissue was obtained from TCR sequencing using the immunoSEQ assay. The paper's data handling went like this. In the survival analysis, patients were divided into a high T-cell fraction group (upper tertile) and a low T-cell fraction group (lower two tertiles), and the two groups were compared using a log-rank test. A signed-rank test was used to check for differences in T-cell fraction between paired tumor and uninvolved lung. TCRdb re-hosts the immuneACCESS table, in-frame sequences only. Its copies lack some clones; in the studies checked, an unresolved V gene accounts for under half of them, and the cause for the rest is not known. V and J calls and clone size are as listed in that table; D and trimming were resolved from the DNA. Present in this sample are 16,000 or so clones, 65% to 80% of which were seen just once. The ten largest make up under 6.5% of the sample.

With regard to this clone: The clone's antigen remains unknown. No base quality values were provided; no much bigger clone lies one nucleotide off.

Recombination joined TRBV18 with TRBJ2-3; TRBD2 matches 9 bases in the middle. The source is a human donor with non-small cell lung cancer. Sequencing was carried out using lung tumor tissue. The base sequence is TGTGCCAGCTCACCAATTAGGACTAGCGCCCGCACAGATACGCAGTATTTT. Its protein is CASSPIRTSARTDTQYF.